This T cell receptor beta chain appears in the sequencing data of a study of T cells in narcolepsy (dated by TCRdb to the late 2010s). About the investigation overall: The study enrolled patients with narcolepsy type 1 or type 2 (NT1, NT2) together with healthy control donors. Autoreactive T cells targeting hypocretin neuron self-antigens (hypocretin, TRIB2) were sought in narcolepsy patients, and TCR Vbeta sequencing was used to track clonotypes in blood and CSF.

What the work shows at the level of the full study, not this receptor alone: No sequences matching autoreactive T cell clones were contained in some blood memory CD4+ repertoires from patients and controls. According to the report, autoreactive clonotypes were detected serially in the blood of the same patients and of different patients, but not in healthy controls. Numbers of sequenced blood memory CD4+ clonotypes were comparable, with averages of about 39,494 in patients and about 35,000 in controls. Plots that compared CSF and blood CD4+ T cell clonotypes from the same patient highlighted HCRT-specific and TRIB2-specific autoreactive clonotypes.

Receptor amplification or capture employed the immunoSEQ multiplex PCR assay. Here the immuneACCESS table is served through TCRdb, limited to in-frame sequences with V and J called. Missing clones are a known gap in these copies; in checked studies unresolved V genes cover under half, and the rest lacks a known reason. Here the sample has around 26,000 clones; 84% occur a single time. The ten largest make up 1.3% of the sample. Turning to this clone: It lacks a known antigen. Within one base of it there is no much larger clone, and no base qualities were kept.

For TCR Vbeta sequencing, memory CD4+ T cells were sorted ex vivo from the peripheral blood of narcolepsy patients and healthy controls. CDR1 and CDR2, looked up from the germline V gene, are SNHLY and FYNNEI. The junction shows trimming of 3 bases on V and 5 bases on J, plus 8 bases between the germline ends. The CDR3 goes from the cysteine to the phenylalanine over 13 residues. Of the read, only the CDR3 DNA is kept; its 39 bases are in frame from base 1. The V and J segments used are TRBV2 and TRBJ1-5; TRBD1 is a weak D gene call, 5 bases matching. The origin of this receptor is a human donor with narcolepsy. Specimen: CD45RA- memory CD4+ T cells from PBMCs. The sample's cell subset or site label is to be understood as: memory T cells sorted ex vivo from peripheral blood. CDR3 reads: CASSDGTHQPQHF. DNA sequence: TGTGCCAGCAGTGACGGGACGCATCAGCCCCAGCATTTT.